This T cell receptor (beta chain) comes out of a study of T cell changes during pregnancy in multiple sclerosis. The method was immunoSEQ multiplex PCR; TCRdb's version includes in-frame clones alone and lacks a portion of them. The repertoire consists of about 100,000 clones, with 90% to 95% occurring once and the leading ten covering more than 0.8%. Trimming took 1 base from V and 5 from J, leaving 11 bases between them. The CDR3 consists of 15 residues. From germline, CDR1 is SGHNT and CDR2 YENEEA. This rearrangement joins TRBV11-3 to TRBJ2-2, with D possibly TRBD2 on 6 matching bases. This sequence was found in a female donor with multiple sclerosis, enrolled in a pregnancy study. The sample was peripheral blood, taken before pregnancy. CDR3: CASSLGGGRTGELFF. The CDR3, as DNA: TGTGCCAGCAGCTTAGGTGGAGGGAGGACCGGGGAGCTGTTTTTT.